The source of this TCR beta chain is a study of T cells in Graves' hyperthyroidism and ophthalmopathy. Background on the study: Pretreatment peripheral blood was obtained at initial diagnosis. Study-wide findings and caveats: Researchers found most expanded thyroid clonotypes above 0.001 in blood as well.

Comments on this clonotype: The antigen remains undetermined.

Regions amplified from RNA transcripts were the TCR beta CDR3 regions. A first-round RT-PCR of the TCR CDR3 used the HTBI primer set. One entry per CDR3 protein, called by TCRdb with MiXCR from the multiplex PCR reads. This sample has roughly 380,000 distinct CDR3 sequences; about 20% occur once, and the top ten carry roughly 3.5%. The CDR3 is 13 residues long. From germline, CDR1 is MDHEN and CDR2 SYDVKM. V was cut by 5 bases and J by 7 bases, with 14 bases left in between. The TCR originated in a woman aged 18-30 years with Graves' hyperthyroidism. The V and J genes are TRBV28 and TRBJ2-5, with D perhaps being TRBD1 or TRBD2 (5 bases each). The sample was blood. This CDR3 reads CASSLEIGGTQYF. DNA of the CDR3: TGTGCCAGCAGTCTCGAAATTGGGGGGACCCAGTACTTC.